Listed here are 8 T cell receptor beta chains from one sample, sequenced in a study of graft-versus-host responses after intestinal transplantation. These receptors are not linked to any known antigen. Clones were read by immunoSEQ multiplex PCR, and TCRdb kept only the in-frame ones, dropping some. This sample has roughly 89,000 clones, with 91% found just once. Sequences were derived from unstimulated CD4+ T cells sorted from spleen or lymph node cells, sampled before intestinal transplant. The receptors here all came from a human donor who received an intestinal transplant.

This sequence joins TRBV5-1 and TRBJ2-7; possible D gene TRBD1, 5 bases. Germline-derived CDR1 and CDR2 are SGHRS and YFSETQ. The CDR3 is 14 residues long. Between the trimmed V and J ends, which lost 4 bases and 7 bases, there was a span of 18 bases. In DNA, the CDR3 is TGCGCCAGCAGCGTACAGGACGCCCGTGGAGAGCAGTACTTC. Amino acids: CASSVQDARGEQYF.

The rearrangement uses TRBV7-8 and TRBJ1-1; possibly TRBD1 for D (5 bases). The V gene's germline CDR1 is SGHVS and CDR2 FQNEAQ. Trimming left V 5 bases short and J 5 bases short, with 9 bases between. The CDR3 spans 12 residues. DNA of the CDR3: TGTGCCAGCAGCCATGGGGGGACTGAAGCTTTCTTT. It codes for CASSHGGTEAFF.

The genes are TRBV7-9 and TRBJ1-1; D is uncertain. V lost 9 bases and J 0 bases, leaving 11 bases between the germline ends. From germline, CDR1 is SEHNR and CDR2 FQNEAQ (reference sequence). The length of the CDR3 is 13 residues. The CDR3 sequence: CASLAEVNTEAFF. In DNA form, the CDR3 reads TGTGCCAGTTTGGCAGAGGTGAACACTGAAGCTTTCTTT.

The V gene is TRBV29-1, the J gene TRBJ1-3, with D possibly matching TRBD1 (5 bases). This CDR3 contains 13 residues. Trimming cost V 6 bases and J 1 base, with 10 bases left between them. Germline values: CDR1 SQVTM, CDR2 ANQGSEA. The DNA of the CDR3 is TGCAGCGTCTTCGGGGGGTCTGGAAACACCATATATTTT. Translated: CSVFGGSGNTIYF.

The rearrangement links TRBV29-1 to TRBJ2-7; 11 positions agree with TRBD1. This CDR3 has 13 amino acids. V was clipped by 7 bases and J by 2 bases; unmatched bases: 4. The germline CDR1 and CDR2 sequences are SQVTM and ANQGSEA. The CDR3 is CSALGQGAYEQYF. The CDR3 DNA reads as TGCAGCGCACTGGGACAGGGGGCCTACGAGCAGTACTTC.

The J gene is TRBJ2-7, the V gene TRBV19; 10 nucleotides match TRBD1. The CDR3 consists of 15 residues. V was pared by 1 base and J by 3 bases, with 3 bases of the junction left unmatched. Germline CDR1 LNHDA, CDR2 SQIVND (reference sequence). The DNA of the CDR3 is TGTGCCAGTAGTATAGCGGGACAGGGGATCTACGAGCAGTACTTC. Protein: CASSIAGQGIYEQYF. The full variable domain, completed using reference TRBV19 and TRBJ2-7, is DGGITQSPKYLFRKEGQNVTLSCEQNLNHDAMYWYRQDPGQGLRLIYYSQIVNDFQKGDIAEGYSVSREKKESFPLTVTSAQKNPTAFYLCASSIAGQGIYEQYFGPGTRLTVT.

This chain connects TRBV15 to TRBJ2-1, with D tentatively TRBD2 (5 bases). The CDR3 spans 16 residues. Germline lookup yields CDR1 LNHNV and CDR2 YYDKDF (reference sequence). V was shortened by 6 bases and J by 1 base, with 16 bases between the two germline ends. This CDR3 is CATSWRSLLSYNEQFF. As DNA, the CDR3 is TGTGCCACCAGTTGGAGGTCCCTGTTGTCCTACAATGAGCAGTTCTTC.

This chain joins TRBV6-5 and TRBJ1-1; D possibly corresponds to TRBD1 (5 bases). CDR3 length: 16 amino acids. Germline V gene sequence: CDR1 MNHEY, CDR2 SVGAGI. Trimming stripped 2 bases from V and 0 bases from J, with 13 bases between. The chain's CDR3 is CASSYGGGFMNTEAFF. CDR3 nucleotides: TGTGCCAGCAGTTACGGGGGGGGGTTCATGAACACTGAAGCTTTCTTT.